This T cell receptor beta chain was obtained from a study of human T cells and chemical hapten exposure. Background on the study: An area of 2 cm by 2 to 2.5 cm on upper inner arm skin received 2% DPC for sensitization.

TCRdb reanalysed the RACE reads using MiXCR and keeps one entry per CDR3 protein. This table has approximately 160,000 distinct CDR3 sequences, about 27% appearing once. The CDR3 consists of 12 residues. Trimming removed 4 bases from V and 5 bases from J, with 8 bases in between. Germline-derived CDR1 and CDR2 are SGHVS and FNYEAQ. A few counts support this clonotype. Its target is not known. Study-wide results and caveats: PT1 expanded TCR counts and patch test score were linked, and their correlation was positive.

The time point was: patch test 3, about 24 weeks after DPC sensitization. Treatment here: therapeutic diphenylcyclopropenone sensitization with weekly scalp DPC. Blood collection happened ahead of applying each patch test. Before extraction, the whole blood was not fractionated, and total RNA was taken from it. The receptor was isolated from a young woman with alopecia areata. Some clones in this sample may be carry-over from other donors' samples. The chain joins TRBV7-6 to TRBJ2-5; D is unresolved. The sample in question was whole blood, obtained in connection with sensitization to the hapten diphenylcyclopropenone (DPC). The CDR3 here is CASSSNEETQYF. The CDR3 DNA follows: TGTGCCAGCAGCTCCAACGAGGAGACCCAGTACTTC.